There are a few counts of the clone carrying this TCR beta chain. Its target is unknown. TCRdb re-called the 5' RACE reads with MiXCR, one entry per CDR3 protein. There are approximately 150,000 distinct CDR3 sequences in the sample; 9.8% occur only once, and about 14% lies in the top ten. The data were taken from a study of CD8 T cells in ankylosing spondylitis. This CDR3 has 15 residues. The V segment lost 7 bases and the J segment 3 bases; nucleotides outside the gene matches: 8. Germline values: CDR1 WSHSY, CDR2 SAAADI. General study findings and limits: There was reportedly significant enrichment of clones that were disease-linked in matched ankylosing spondylitis synovial fluid. In ankylosing spondylitis blood, a motif of about eight highly homologous TCR beta variants appeared characteristic. Some of these motif variants have turned up before, in reports on reactive arthritis synovial fluid and blood.

The TCR sequence derives from a female donor with ankylosing spondylitis or in good health (not recorded which). Sequencing was carried out using blood, either unsorted or a sorted T cell fraction (not recorded which). The chain combines TRBV10-2 with TRBJ1-2; 10 nucleotides match TRBD1. CDR3 sequence reads: CASIQVTGGDYGYTF. CDR3 bases: TGCGCCAGCATACAAGTGACAGGGGGCGACTATGGCTACACCTTC.